This T cell receptor beta chain was identified during a study of blood T cell repertoires in COVID-19. The wider study: Samples came from the United States, Italy and Spain, spanning acute and convalescent COVID-19.

Germline loops: CDR1 SGHRS, CDR2 YFSETQ. The CDR3 is 14 amino acids. V lost 1 base to trimming and J lost 4 bases, with 10 bases between them. Per the study methods: Reference gene primer amplification gave estimated nucleated cell counts. Sequencing used immunoSEQ multiplex PCR; TCRdb keeps in-frame clones, though not all of them. The V and J calls and clone size were taken over from that table, and D and trimming were inferred from the DNA. The sample contains roughly 150,000 clones, 75% to 90% of which appear only once. The receptor comes from a woman in her forties with acute or convalescent COVID-19. V is TRBV5-1 and J is TRBJ2-3; D is undetermined. Sequencing was done on a sample of peripheral blood. CDR3 in DNA: TGCGCCAGCAGCTTGAGTAGCTTGTCAGATACGCAGTATTTT. As protein: CASSLSSLSDTQYF.